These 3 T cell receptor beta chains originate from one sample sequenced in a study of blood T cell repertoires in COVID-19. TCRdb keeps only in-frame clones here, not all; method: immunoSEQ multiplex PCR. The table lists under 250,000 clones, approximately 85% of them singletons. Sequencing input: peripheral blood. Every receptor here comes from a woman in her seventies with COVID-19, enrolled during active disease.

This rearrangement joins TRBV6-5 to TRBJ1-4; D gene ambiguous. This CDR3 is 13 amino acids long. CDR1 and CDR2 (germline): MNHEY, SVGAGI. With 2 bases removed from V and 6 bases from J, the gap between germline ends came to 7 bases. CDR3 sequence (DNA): TGTGCCAGCAGTTACCTTAGTGATGAAAAACTGTTTTTT. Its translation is CASSYLSDEKLFF.

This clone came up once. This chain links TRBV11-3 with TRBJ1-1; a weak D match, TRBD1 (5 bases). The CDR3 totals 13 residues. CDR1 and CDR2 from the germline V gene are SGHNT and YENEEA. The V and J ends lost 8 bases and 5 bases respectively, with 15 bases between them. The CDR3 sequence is CASSTGGFTEAFF. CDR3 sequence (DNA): TGTGCCAGCTCCACCGGGGGTTTTACTGAAGCTTTCTTT.

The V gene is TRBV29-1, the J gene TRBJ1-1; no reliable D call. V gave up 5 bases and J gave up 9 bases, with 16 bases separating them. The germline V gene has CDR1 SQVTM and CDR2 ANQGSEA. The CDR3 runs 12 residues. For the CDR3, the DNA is TGCAGCGTTCAGGTGGGTGACACCCAAGCTTTCTTT. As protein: CSVQVGDTQAFF.